This T cell receptor beta chain stems from a study of CD8 T cells in Susac syndrome. Study summary: Patients with Susac syndrome were therapy-naive, on corticosteroids, or on intravenous immunoglobulin alone at the time that blood was drawn. Study-level results: In Susac syndrome, CD8+ expansion was highest in TEMRA and active disease.

Details on this clonotype: The antigen remains undetermined.

Germline CDR1 LGHNA, CDR2 YSLEER. CDR3 length: 15 amino acids. V shed 5 bases and J 1 base; nucleotides not matched to a gene: 5. The RNA, roughly 0.45 to 1 ug, was put through reverse transcription using random hexamers. TCRdb reprocessed the immunoSEQ multiplex PCR reads with MiXCR, giving one entry per CDR3 protein. The sample lists about 90,000 distinct CDR3 sequences, about 96% occurring once. The sample was CD8+ T cells from PBMCs. The receptor's source is a human donor with Susac syndrome. The chain carries TRBV4-3 and TRBJ1-1, with 9 bases matching TRBD1. This CDR3 reads CASSSGQGPNTEAFF. The CDR3 nucleotides are TGCGCCAGCAGCTCGGGACAGGGACCGAACACTGAAGCTTTCTTT.